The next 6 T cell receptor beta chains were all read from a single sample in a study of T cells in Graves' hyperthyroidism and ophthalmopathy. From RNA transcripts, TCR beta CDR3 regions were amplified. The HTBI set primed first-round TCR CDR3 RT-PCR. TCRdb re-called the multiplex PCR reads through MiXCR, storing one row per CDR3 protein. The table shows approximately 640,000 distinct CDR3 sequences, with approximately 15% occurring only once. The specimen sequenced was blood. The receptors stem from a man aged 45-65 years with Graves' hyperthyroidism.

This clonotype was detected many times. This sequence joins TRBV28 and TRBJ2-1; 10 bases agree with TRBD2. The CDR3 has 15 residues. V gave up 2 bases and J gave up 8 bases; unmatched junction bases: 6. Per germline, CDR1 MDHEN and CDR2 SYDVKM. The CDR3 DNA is TGTGCCAGCAGTTTACCTAGCGGGAGTGCCGATGAGCAGTTCTTC. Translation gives CASSLPSGSADEQFF.

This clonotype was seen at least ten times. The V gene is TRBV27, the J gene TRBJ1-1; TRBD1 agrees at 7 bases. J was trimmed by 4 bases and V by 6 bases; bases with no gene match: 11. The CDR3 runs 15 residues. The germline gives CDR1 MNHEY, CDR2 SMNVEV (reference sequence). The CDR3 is CASRKEGAGITEAFF. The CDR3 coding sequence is TGTGCCAGCAGAAAGGAGGGGGCGGGTATCACTGAAGCTTTCTTT.

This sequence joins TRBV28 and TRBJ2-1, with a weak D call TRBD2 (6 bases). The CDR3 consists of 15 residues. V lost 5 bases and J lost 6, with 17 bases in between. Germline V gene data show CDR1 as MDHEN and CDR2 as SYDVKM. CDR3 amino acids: CASSPTRSLFNEQFF. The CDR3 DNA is TGTGCCAGCAGTCCGACTAGGTCGTTATTCAATGAGCAGTTCTTC. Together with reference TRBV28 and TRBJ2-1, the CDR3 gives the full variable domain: DVKVTQSSRYLVKRTGEKVFLECVQDMDHENMFWYRQDPGLGLRLIYFSYDVKMKEKGDIPEGYSVSREKKERFSLILESASTNQTSMYLCASSPTRSLFNEQFFGPGTRLTVL.

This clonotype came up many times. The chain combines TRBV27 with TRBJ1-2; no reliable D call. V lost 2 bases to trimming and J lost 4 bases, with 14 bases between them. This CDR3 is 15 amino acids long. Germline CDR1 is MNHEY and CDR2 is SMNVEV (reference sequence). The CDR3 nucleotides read TGTGCCAGCAGTTTAAGATCAGGAGGTAGCTATGGCTACACCTTC. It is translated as CASSLRSGGSYGYTF.

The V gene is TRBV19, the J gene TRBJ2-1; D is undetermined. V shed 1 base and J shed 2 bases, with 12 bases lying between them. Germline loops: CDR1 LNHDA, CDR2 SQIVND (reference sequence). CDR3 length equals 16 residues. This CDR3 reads CASSIVEAAPYNEQFF. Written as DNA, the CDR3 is TGTGCCAGTAGTATAGTTGAGGCGGCCCCCTACAATGAGCAGTTCTTC.

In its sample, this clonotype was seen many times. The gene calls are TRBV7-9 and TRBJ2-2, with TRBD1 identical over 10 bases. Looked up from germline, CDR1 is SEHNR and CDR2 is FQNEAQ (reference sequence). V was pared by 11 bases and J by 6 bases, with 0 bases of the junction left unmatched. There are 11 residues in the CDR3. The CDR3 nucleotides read TGTGCCGGACAGGGGGCCGGGGAGCTGTTTTTT. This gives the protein CAGQGAGELFF.